This T cell receptor (beta chain) was captured by sequencing in a study of cytomegalovirus exposure and HLA in healthy donors. In the study overall: HLA-typed donors contributed 80 million to 85 million unique TCRs, which were held in an early data release. Study-wide points: Earlier results showed most TCR beta V segments being productive about 90% or about 30% of the time. Analyses of presence/absence relied on an assumption of roughly uniform sequencing depth across donors.

This clone was picked up a small number of times. Its antigen is not identified. V was clipped by 6 bases and J by 11 bases; unmatched bases: 24. This CDR3 is built from 17 residues. Germline V gene sequence: CDR1 SNHLY, CDR2 FYNNEI. Vbeta (60) and Jbeta (13) primers were used in the PCR. Repertoires were generated with immunoSEQ multiplex PCR, while TCRdb's copy carries only in-frame clones and drops some. The data hold around 150,000 clones, with less than 9.5% observed a single time. The rearrangement links TRBV2 to TRBJ2-5, with 7 bases identical to TRBD1. The sequenced sample consisted of PBMCs. The TCR originated in a male donor in good health and CMV-seronegative. This CDR3 is CASRRKTIGTVVSEQYF. The CDR3 DNA sequence: TGTGCCAGCAGGAGGAAAACGATTGGGACAGTCGTGTCAGAGCAGTACTTC.